One sample yielded the 28 T cell receptor beta chains listed below, sequenced in a study of blood T cell repertoires in COVID-19. Profiled with immunoSEQ multiplex PCR; TCRdb holds only in-frame clones, not every one. The sample shows about 140,000 clones, under 85% of them seen only once. Specimen: peripheral blood. These receptor sequences come from an elderly woman in a cohort sampled during active or convalescent COVID-19.

The CDR3 spells CAWGAGAVPQYF. The DNA of the CDR3 is TGTGCCTGGGGTGCGGGGGCGGTGCCCCAGTACTTC. The chain carries TRBV30 and TRBJ2-5; the D gene is possibly TRBD2 (7 bases). Germline V lookup: CDR1 GTSNPN, CDR2 SVGIG (reference sequence). The CDR3 covers 12 residues. With 5 bases removed from V and 9 bases from J, the gap between germline ends came to 16 bases.

This chain connects TRBV5-1 to TRBJ1-1, with 7 bases aligning to TRBD1. V trimming: 4 bases; J trimming: 11 bases; junction bases outside the gene matches: 8. The V gene's germline CDR1 is SGHRS and CDR2 YFSETQ. This CDR3 is 12 amino acids long. CDR3 loop: CASSHTGVMAFF. CDR3 coding DNA: TGCGCCAGCAGCCACACAGGGGTTATGGCTTTCTTT.

This clone was counted a few times. V gene TRBV6-1 combines with J gene TRBJ2-2, with TRBD1 matching 8 bases. Per the germline V gene, CDR1 is MNHNS and CDR2 is SASEGT. The CDR3 is made up of 13 amino acids. Trimming cost V 3 bases and J 7 bases; bases outside gene matches: 1. CDR3 sequence: CASSDTGGGELFF. CDR3 nucleotide sequence: TGTGCCAGCAGTGACACAGGGGGCGGGGAGCTGTTTTTT.

The rearrangement links TRBV7-2 to TRBJ1-1; the D is unclear. In germline, CDR1 is SGHTA, CDR2 FQGNSA. The CDR3 is 13 residues long. Trimming stripped 2 bases from V and 5 bases from J, with 9 bases between. In DNA, the CDR3 is TGTGCCAGCAGCTTAACAGCCTTGACTGAAGCTTTCTTT. Protein product: CASSLTALTEAFF.

Only a few counts were recorded for this clone. V gene TRBV11-3 combines with J gene TRBJ2-2; TRBD2 matches 10 bases. Germline CDR1 is SGHNT and CDR2 is YENEEA. Trimming removed 5 bases from V and 6 bases from J; junction bases left unmatched: 6. The CDR3 covers 15 residues. The CDR3 DNA follows: TGTGCCAGCAGCCTCTCCGGGACTAGCGCCGGGGAGCTGTTTTTT. Translation gives CASSLSGTSAGELFF.

This clone was seen just once. The V gene is TRBV6-2 or TRBV6-3, the J gene TRBJ2-5; TRBD2 matches at 12 bases. Germline assignment: CDR1 MNHEY and CDR2 SVGEGT. This CDR3 region has 18 residues. V lost 4 bases and J lost 6; bases outside the gene matches: 15. The CDR3 coding sequence is TGTGCCAGCAGTTCTCCGGGGCTGACTAGCGGGGGTCGGCAGACCCAGTACTTC. It is translated as CASSSPGLTSGGRQTQYF.

The genes are TRBV14 and TRBJ2-5; no clear D. CDR3 length equals 14 residues. From germline, CDR1 is SGHDN and CDR2 FVKESK. Trimming removed 4 bases at V and 4 bases at J, with 13 bases between. The DNA for the CDR3 is TGTGCCAGCAGCCTCCGACTGAGGCGAGAGACCCAGTACTTC. The encoded protein is CASSLRLRRETQYF.

This clone was recorded only once. This chain joins TRBV12-5 and TRBJ2-7, with D maybe TRBD2 (5 bases). Trimming took off 6 bases at V and 4 bases at J, with 10 bases between the two ends. This CDR3 is 12 amino acids long. Germline loops: CDR1 LGHNT, CDR2 FRNRAP. The CDR3 DNA reads as TGTGCTAGTGGGGGAGTAGGGTACGAGCAGTACTTC. This translates into CASGGVGYEQYF.

This chain joins TRBV4-2 and TRBJ1-4, with TRBD1 identical over 9 bases. CDR3 size: 17 residues. The germline V gene encodes CDR1 LGHNA and CDR2 YNFKEQ. The junction had 10 bases not matched to a gene; V was cut back by 1 base and J by 7 bases. The CDR3 region has the DNA TGTGCCAGCAGCCAAGTTACAGGGGGCAGGGGAGGTGAAAAACTGTTTTTT. This sequence encodes CASSQVTGGRGGEKLFF.

V is TRBV18 and J is TRBJ2-5, with D unresolved. Germline V gene sequence: CDR1 KGHSH, CDR2 LQKENI. CDR3 size: 13 residues. The V gene lost 3 bases and the J gene lost 2 bases, with 7 bases spanning the gap. CDR3 protein: CASSPPLQETQYF. In DNA, the CDR3 is TGTGCCAGCTCACCCCCCCTACAAGAGACCCAGTACTTC.

The chain uses TRBV7-9 and TRBJ2-3; TRBD1 matches 7 bases. Trimming took 0 bases from V and 1 from J; bases not matched to a gene: 7. The CDR3 is 17 amino acids. The germline gives CDR1 SEHNR, CDR2 FQNEAQ (reference sequence). CDR3 protein: CASSLAPTGVGTDTQYF. The CDR3 nucleotides read TGTGCCAGCAGCTTAGCGCCTACAGGGGTGGGCACAGATACGCAGTATTTT.

The rearrangement uses TRBV18 and TRBJ2-1; TRBD2 agrees at 10 bases. This CDR3 has 15 amino acids. CDR1 is KGHSH and CDR2 is LQKENI in the germline V gene. With 3 bases clipped from V and 5 bases from J, the junction kept 4 bases outside the gene matches. CDR3 in amino acids: CASSPSSGGHNEQFF. Here the CDR3 DNA reads TGTGCCAGCTCACCTTCTAGCGGGGGACACAATGAGCAGTTCTTC.

The chain joins TRBV14 to TRBJ1-1, with D possibly TRBD1 on 5 matching bases. Germline V gives CDR1 SGHDN, CDR2 FVKESK. V was pared by 7 bases and J by 7 bases, with 16 bases between. There are 13 residues in the CDR3. CDR3 protein: CASTPNGGFEAFF. The CDR3, as DNA: TGTGCCAGCACCCCAAACGGGGGGTTTGAAGCTTTCTTT.

A single count supports this clone. This sequence joins TRBV7-2 and TRBJ1-4; D is possibly TRBD1 (6 bases). Between the trimmed V and J ends, which lost 5 bases and 7 bases, there was a span of 20 bases. Per germline, CDR1 SGHTA and CDR2 FQGNSA. This CDR3 has 16 residues. Here the CDR3 DNA reads TGTGCCAGCAGCGCCCGAAGGCAGGGGTCGAGTGAAAAACTGTTTTTT. Translating it yields CASSARRQGSSEKLFF.

The chain has TRBV6-5 and TRBJ1-5; 7 nucleotides agree with TRBD1. The CDR3 covers 14 residues. The trim removed 8 bases at V and 9 bases at J, leaving 13 bases unmatched. The germline CDR1 and CDR2 sequences are MNHEY and SVGAGI. CDR3 amino acids: CASFTGDILRPQHF. DNA of the CDR3: TGTGCCAGCTTTACAGGGGATATACTGCGGCCCCAGCATTTT.

CDR3 nucleotides: TGTGCCAGCAGAATGGGGGGATTGAACACTGAAGCTTTCTTT. Its protein product is CASRMGGLNTEAFF. The chain uses TRBV6-5 and TRBJ1-1; D is possibly TRBD1 (5 bases). Trimming shortened V by 6 bases and J by 0 bases, and 11 bases separated the two germline ends. CDR3 size: 14 residues. Germline assignment: CDR1 MNHEY and CDR2 SVGAGI.

The rearrangement links TRBV11-2 to TRBJ1-2; 8 positions agree with TRBD1. This CDR3 spans 15 amino acids. J gave up 4 bases and V 1 base, and 5 bases lay outside the gene matches. Germline V gene sequence: CDR1 SGHAT, CDR2 FQNNGV. CDR3: CASSLVAGGSYGYTF. The DNA of the CDR3 is TGTGCCAGCAGCTTAGTCGCAGGGGGCAGCTATGGCTACACCTTC.

This chain connects TRBV5-1 to TRBJ2-7; the D gene is possibly TRBD1 (7 bases). This CDR3 is built from 15 residues. Germline values: CDR1 SGHRS, CDR2 YFSETQ. V gave up 4 bases and J gave up 1 base, with 15 bases separating them. The CDR3 DNA reads as TGCGCCAGCAGCCCATGGGCGGGACAGTCCTACGAGCAGTACTTC. It codes for CASSPWAGQSYEQYF.

This clone was recorded once. The chain is built from TRBV5-1 and TRBJ2-5; 8 positions agree with TRBD2. The CDR3 has 14 residues. J was trimmed by 7 bases and V by 1 base; bases with no gene match: 6. CDR1 SGHRS and CDR2 YFSETQ come from the germline V gene. CDR3 bases: TGCGCCAGCAGCTTGATTAGCGGGGACGCGACCCAGTACTTC. Residues: CASSLISGDATQYF.

The chain joins TRBV3-1 (or the pseudogene TRBV3-2) to TRBJ1-1, with TRBD1 matching over 11 bases. CDR1 and CDR2 (germline): LGHDT, YNNKEL (reference sequence). V shed 6 bases and J 5 bases; nucleotides not matched to a gene: 14. The CDR3 runs 17 residues. The CDR3 protein is CASSPPTPGTGGTEAFF. The CDR3 DNA sequence: TGTGCCAGCAGTCCCCCTACACCCGGGACAGGGGGTACTGAAGCTTTCTTT.

This chain uses TRBV6-5 with TRBJ1-2, with D tentatively TRBD1 (5 bases). The V and J ends lost 6 bases and 5 bases respectively, with 13 bases between them. In germline, CDR1 is MNHEY, CDR2 SVGAGI. The CDR3 is 13 residues long. The DNA for the CDR3 is TGTGCCAGCAGACCCGGGGGGAGGTATGGCTACACCTTC. Protein sequence: CASRPGGRYGYTF.

The chain has TRBV5-1 and TRBJ2-5; 9 bases are a match to TRBD2. CDR1 is SGHRS and CDR2 is YFSETQ in the germline V gene. The CDR3 runs to 17 residues. V lost 4 bases to trimming and J lost 5 bases; unmatched junction nucleotides: 15. CDR3 residues: CASSTSGLARTGETQYF. DNA of the CDR3: TGCGCCAGCAGCACCTCAGGACTAGCGAGGACGGGGGAGACCCAGTACTTC. Variable domain in full (rest from reference TRBV5-1 and TRBJ2-5): KAGVTQTPRYLIKTRGQQVTLSCSPISGHRSVSWYQQTPGQGLQFLFEYFSETQRNKGNFPGRFSGRQFSNSRSEMNVSTLELGDSALYLCASSTSGLARTGETQYFGPGTRLLVL.

In this sample, this clone turned up once. V usage is TRBV21-1 and J usage is TRBJ1-1. TRBV21-1 is a pseudogene locus. This CDR3 has 13 residues. The CDR3 DNA is TGTGCCCCCGGGGGAGTCGGGAACACTGAAGCTTTCTTT. It yields the protein CAPGGVGNTEAFF.

This clone has a handful of counts. The chain is built from TRBV6-6 and TRBJ1-3, with D uncertain. The CDR3 sequence is 12 residues long. V lost 7 bases, J lost 3 bases, and 7 bases lay in between. Germline loops: CDR1 MNHNY, CDR2 SVGAGI (reference sequence). CDR3 DNA sequence: TGTGCCAGCACCTTCCTTGGAAACACCATATATTTT. Translating gives CASTFLGNTIYF.

The genes are TRBV7-3 and TRBJ2-3, with 13 bases matching TRBD2. Per the germline V gene, CDR1 is SGHTA and CDR2 is FQGTGA. The CDR3 has 16 residues. V shed 5 bases, J shed 1 base, and the junction held 3 bases outside the gene matches. The CDR3 sequence is CASSIGLAGGTDTQYF. In DNA form, the CDR3 reads TGTGCCAGCAGCATAGGACTAGCGGGGGGCACAGATACGCAGTATTTT.

At least ten counts were recorded for this clone. V is TRBV6-5 and J is TRBJ2-1, with 9 bases fitting TRBD2. Germline assignment: CDR1 MNHEY and CDR2 SVGAGI. This CDR3 is 14 amino acids long. The DNA of the CDR3 is TGTGCTCATGCGGGGGGGAACTCCTACAATGAGCAGTTCTTC. Translating it yields CAHAGGNSYNEQFF.

The gene calls are TRBV6-5 and TRBJ1-1; maybe TRBD1 (5 bases). This CDR3 has 16 amino acids. Germline loops: CDR1 MNHEY, CDR2 SVGAGI. V lost 2 bases, J lost 0 bases, and 13 bases lay in between. In nucleotides, the CDR3 is TGTGCCAGCAGTTACGGATCTCGGGGGTTGAACACTGAAGCTTTCTTT. Its protein product is CASSYGSRGLNTEAFF.

The chain carries TRBV15 and TRBJ1-3; D is undetermined. The germline V gene has CDR1 LNHNV and CDR2 YYDKDF (reference sequence). Trimming removed 1 base at V and 0 bases at J, with 13 bases between. The length of the CDR3 is 17 residues. The CDR3 region is CATSRATSGVSGNTIYF. The CDR3 DNA sequence: TGTGCCACCAGCAGAGCCACCAGCGGGGTCTCTGGAAACACCATATATTTT. Filled out from reference TRBV15 and TRBJ1-3, the complete variable domain reads DAMVIQNPRYQVTQFGKPVTLSCSQTLNHNVMYWYQQKSSQAPKLLFHYYDKDFNNEADTPDNFQSRRPNTSFCFLDIRSPGLGDTAMYLCATSRATSGVSGNTIYFGEGSWLTVV.